This passage covers 25 T cell receptor beta chains from one sample sequenced in a study of Ad26.COV2.S vaccination and SARS-CoV-2 variants. TCRdb keeps only in-frame clones here, not all; method: immunoSEQ multiplex PCR. The repertoire holds roughly 300,000 clones, 75% to 90% seen once, with about 11% in the top ten. Treatment in this sample: 15 to 20 received Ad26.COV2.S at low or high dose, single or two shots; about five received placebo; per-sample allocation not given. Sampling happened 63 days after the first vaccine or placebo injection. The source material was peripheral blood, sampled in a trial of Ad26.COV2.S vaccine versus placebo. These receptors were collected from a person between 18 and 65 years old who received the Ad26.COV2.S COVID-19 vaccine or a placebo.

This clone was seen only once. This chain joins TRBV28 and TRBJ1-3; 7 bases agree with TRBD1. The V gene end was trimmed by 7 bases and the J gene end by 3 bases; junction bases not matched to a gene: 9. The germline CDR1 and CDR2 sequences are MDHEN and SYDVKM. The CDR3 runs to 15 residues. CDR3 region: CASTSGGGNGNTIYF. CDR3 nucleotide sequence: TGTGCCAGCACCTCAGGGGGGGGAAATGGAAACACCATATATTTT. The variable domain in full, completed from reference TRBV28 and TRBJ1-3, reads DVKVTQSSRYLVKRTGEKVFLECVQDMDHENMFWYRQDPGLGLRLIYFSYDVKMKEKGDIPEGYSVSREKKERFSLILESASTNQTSMYLCASTSGGGNGNTIYFGEGSWLTVV.

This chain links TRBV19 with TRBJ2-3; D is uncertain. V shed 3 bases and J shed 4 bases, with 11 bases lying between them. Per the germline V gene, CDR1 is LNHDA and CDR2 is SQIVND (reference sequence). This CDR3 has 14 residues. In nucleotides, the CDR3 is TGTGCCAGTAGTATTGGTGGGCCCTCAGATACGCAGTATTTT. It translates to CASSIGGPSDTQYF. Filled out from reference TRBV19 and TRBJ2-3, the complete variable domain reads DGGITQSPKYLFRKEGQNVTLSCEQNLNHDAMYWYRQDPGQGLRLIYYSQIVNDFQKGDIAEGYSVSREKKESFPLTVTSAQKNPTAFYLCASSIGGPSDTQYFGPGTRLTVL.

The J gene is TRBJ1-1, the V gene TRBV25-1; 8 bases map to TRBD1. The ends lost 1 base at V and 5 bases at J; junction bases unmatched: 6. This CDR3 contains 15 residues. The germline V gene has CDR1 MGHDK and CDR2 SYGVNS. The CDR3 coding sequence is TGTGCCAGCAGTGAATGGGGCAGGGGGCAGACTGAAGCTTTCTTT. Its translation: CASSEWGRGQTEAFF.

The CDR3 spells CASSSTGNYGYTF. CDR3 nucleotide sequence: TGTGCCAGCAGCTCAACAGGGAACTATGGCTACACCTTC. The chain employs TRBV5-4 and TRBJ1-2, with a tentative D call TRBD1 (6 bases). The germline gives CDR1 SGHNT, CDR2 YYREEE (reference sequence). The CDR3 covers 13 residues. Trimming pared 3 bases from V and 2 bases from J, leaving 8 bases between.

The chain has TRBV6-5 and TRBJ1-5, with D hard to call. CDR1 is MNHEY and CDR2 is SVGAGI in the germline V gene. Trimming removed 2 bases at V and 7 bases at J, with 9 bases between. The CDR3 length is 13 residues. The CDR3, as DNA: TGTGCCAGCAGTTACGGGGTCCGCCAGCCCCAGCATTTT. Protein product: CASSYGVRQPQHF.

CDR3 sequence reads: CASSQQGGPGELFF. The CDR3 nucleotides are TGCGCCAGCAGCCAACAGGGGGGCCCCGGGGAGCTGTTTTTT. The chain combines TRBV4-3 with TRBJ2-2; D perhaps matches TRBD1 (7 bases). This CDR3 contains 14 residues. Germline V CDR1 and CDR2: LGHNA, YSLEER. V was cut by 2 bases and J by 6 bases, with 10 bases left in between.

This clone turned up a few times. The chain has TRBV29-1 and TRBJ2-5; D is undetermined. The V end lost 5 bases, the J end lost 5 bases, and 18 bases lay between the germline ends. The CDR3 runs 14 residues. From germline, CDR1 is SQVTM and CDR2 ANQGSEA. In DNA, the CDR3 is TGCAGCGTTATCGCGGTAACCCTCGGGGAGACCCAGTACTTC. Translation: CSVIAVTLGETQYF.

The chain uses TRBV27 and TRBJ2-7, with TRBD1 matching 8 bases. The CDR3 runs to 14 residues. CDR1 MNHEY and CDR2 SMNVEV come from the germline V gene (reference sequence). The V segment lost 3 bases and the J segment 1 base; nucleotides outside the gene matches: 2. CDR3 coding DNA: TGTGCCAGCAGTTTCCGGGACAGGTCCTACGAGCAGTACTTC. Protein: CASSFRDRSYEQYF.

The V and J genes are TRBV5-1 and TRBJ1-6, with TRBD1 identical over 8 bases. The CDR3 extends over 16 amino acids. From germline, CDR1 is SGHRS and CDR2 YFSETQ. After removal of 3 bases from V and 3 bases from J, the junction contained 5 bases not matched to a gene. CDR3 residues: CASSSRQGIYNSPLHF. CDR3 nucleotides: TGCGCCAGCAGCTCTCGACAGGGGATCTATAATTCACCCCTCCACTTT.

In the case of this clone: The same CDR3 is also encoded by other DNA sequences in this sample. The chain recombines TRBV7-2 with TRBJ2-5; D perhaps matches TRBD2 (5 bases). CDR3 length: 14 residues. The V and J ends lost 4 bases and 5 bases respectively, with 14 bases between them. Germline V lookup: CDR1 SGHTA, CDR2 FQGNSA. The CDR3 reads CASSSGQPGETQYF. Here the CDR3 DNA reads TGTGCCAGCAGCTCGGGTCAACCGGGGGAGACCCAGTACTTC.

J is TRBJ2-1 and V is TRBV24-1, with D hard to call. This CDR3 contains 16 residues. V was shortened by 3 bases and J by 0 bases, with 11 bases between the two germline ends. Germline CDR1 KGHDR, CDR2 SFDVKD. The CDR3 DNA follows: TGTGCCACCAGTGATCCCGGGCCCAGCTCCTACAATGAGCAGTTCTTC. Translating gives CATSDPGPSSYNEQFF.

V and J are TRBV9 and TRBJ2-1, with D maybe TRBD1 (6 bases). V lost 0 bases and J 2 bases, leaving 12 bases between the germline ends. In germline, CDR1 is SGDLS, CDR2 YYNGEE. This CDR3 region has 16 residues. CDR3 sequence reads: CASSVALGATYNEQFF. The CDR3 DNA is TGTGCCAGCAGCGTAGCTCTGGGGGCGACCTACAATGAGCAGTTCTTC.

The J gene is TRBJ1-4, the V gene TRBV14, with TRBD1 as a possible D gene (5 bases). Trimming took off 4 bases at V and 5 bases at J, with 14 bases between the two ends. The CDR3 runs to 15 residues. CDR1 is SGHDN, CDR2 FVKESK, per germline. The CDR3 loop reads CASSPRTGGNEKLFF. The CDR3 region has the DNA TGTGCCAGCAGCCCACGGACCGGGGGGAATGAAAAACTGTTTTTT.

This clone was detected many times. CDR3 DNA sequence: TGTGCCAGCAGTCTTCAGGAATACAATGAGCAGTTCTTC. This sequence encodes CASSLQEYNEQFF. This chain connects TRBV27 to TRBJ2-1; no clear D gene. CDR1 MNHEY and CDR2 SMNVEV come from the germline V gene (reference sequence). The CDR3 is 13 amino acids. The ends were cut back, 5 bases at V and 4 bases at J, with 9 bases in the middle.

The V and J genes are TRBV5-1 and TRBJ1-1, with D unclear. Trimming left V 3 bases short and J 2 bases short, with 11 bases between. Germline loops: CDR1 SGHRS, CDR2 YFSETQ. The CDR3 contains 14 residues. This chain's CDR3 is CASSSGSFNTEAFF. CDR3 DNA: TGCGCCAGCAGCTCGGGATCCTTTAACACTGAAGCTTTCTTT.

The V gene is TRBV7-6, the J gene TRBJ2-1; 8 nucleotides agree with TRBD2. V shed 5 bases, J shed 2 bases, and the junction held 5 bases outside the gene matches. Germline V gene sequence: CDR1 SGHVS, CDR2 FNYEAQ. The CDR3 has 15 residues. CDR3 in DNA: TGTGCCAGCAGCACACTAGCGGCCCCCTACAATGAGCAGTTCTTC. This encodes CASSTLAAPYNEQFF.

This clone was seen a single time. The rearrangement joins TRBV11-3 to TRBJ1-2, with D perhaps matching TRBD1 (5 bases). This CDR3 has 16 residues. CDR1 is SGHNT, CDR2 YENEEA, per germline. The V and J ends lost 3 bases and 6 bases respectively, with 20 bases between them. In DNA, the CDR3 is TGTGCCAGCAGCTTCAGGAGGCTAAGGGAGGGGCATGGCTACACCTTC. Protein sequence: CASSFRRLREGHGYTF.

The sample holds a few counts of this clone. The V call is TRBV5-8, the J call TRBJ1-5; no clear D. CDR3 length: 13 residues. V dropped 3 bases and J dropped 4 bases, with 8 bases sitting between them. Per germline, CDR1 SGHTS and CDR2 YDEGEE. The CDR3 nucleotides are TGTGCCAGCAGCTGGGCACCTAATCAGCCCCAGCATTTT. Protein sequence: CASSWAPNQPQHF.

As concerns this clone: The junction departs from the called germline gene at one end, perhaps through a read error. The chain employs TRBV7-7 and TRBJ2-5, with 11 bases matching TRBD2. The germline V gene has CDR1 SSHAT and CDR2 FNYEAQ (reference sequence). CDR3 length: 16 amino acids. The CDR3 DNA sequence: TGTGCTAGCAGCTTAGGCGTAGCGGGGGGGCAAGAGACCCAGTACTTC. It yields the protein CASSLGVAGGQETQYF.

The V and J genes are TRBV28 and TRBJ1-1, with 9 nucleotides matching TRBD1. The length of the CDR3 is 13 residues. Germline CDR1 reads MDHEN; CDR2 reads SYDVKM. V lost 10 bases to trimming and J lost 4 bases; unmatched junction nucleotides: 7. The CDR3 spells CAIEPGQGTEAFF. CDR3 bases: TGTGCCATCGAGCCGGGACAGGGCACTGAAGCTTTCTTT.

The chain links TRBV4-3 to TRBJ2-2; D ambiguous. CDR1 and CDR2 from the germline V gene are LGHNA and YSLEER. V gave up 0 bases and J gave up 5 bases, with 19 bases separating them. The CDR3 has 18 amino acids. The chain's CDR3 is CASSQDLPPRVGTGELFF. CDR3 in DNA: TGCGCCAGCAGCCAAGATCTCCCGCCTCGGGTAGGGACCGGGGAGCTGTTTTTT.

V gene TRBV19 combines with J gene TRBJ1-6, with 9 positions matching TRBD1. The CDR3 contains 14 residues. Germline CDR1 LNHDA, CDR2 SQIVND (reference sequence). Germline trimming cut 7 bases from V and 9 bases from J; bases unmatched to any gene: 7. Here the CDR3 DNA reads TGTGCCAGTACCGGACAGGGGACCCCTTCACCCCTCCACTTT. Its translation: CASTGQGTPSPLHF.

The gene calls are TRBV10-2 and TRBJ1-1; D is unclear. CDR3 length: 15 amino acids. Deletions cut 0 bases from V and 1 base from J, with 9 bases between. The V gene's germline CDR1 is WSHSY and CDR2 SAAADI. The CDR3 DNA reads TGCGCCAGCAGTGAGTCGATGCTGGGGAACACTGAAGCTTTCTTT. This encodes CASSESMLGNTEAFF.

This chain joins TRBV19 and TRBJ1-5; no clear D. The CDR3 consists of 15 residues. Germline V gene lookup returns CDR1 LNHDA and CDR2 SQIVND (reference sequence). Trimming cost V 5 bases and J 0 bases, with 11 bases left between them. The CDR3 sequence: CASSLADYSNQPQHF. The CDR3 DNA follows: TGTGCCAGTAGTCTGGCGGATTATAGCAATCAGCCCCAGCATTTT.

The gene calls are TRBV12-3 or TRBV12-4 and TRBJ1-5; D is uncertain. This CDR3 comprises 13 residues. Trimming cost V 3 bases and J 7 bases, with 10 bases left between them. DNA of the CDR3: TGTGCCAGCAGTTTTTCCGGGTTACAGCCCCAGCATTTT. Its protein is CASSFSGLQPQHF.